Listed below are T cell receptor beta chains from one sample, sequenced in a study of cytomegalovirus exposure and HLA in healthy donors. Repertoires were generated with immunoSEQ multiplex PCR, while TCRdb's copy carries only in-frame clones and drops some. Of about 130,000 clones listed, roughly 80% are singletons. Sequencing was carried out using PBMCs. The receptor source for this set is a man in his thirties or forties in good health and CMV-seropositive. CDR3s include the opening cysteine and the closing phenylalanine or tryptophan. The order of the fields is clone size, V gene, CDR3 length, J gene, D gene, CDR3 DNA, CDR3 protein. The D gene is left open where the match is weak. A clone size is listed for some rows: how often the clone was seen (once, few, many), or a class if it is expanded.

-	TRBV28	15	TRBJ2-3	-	TGTGCCAGCAGTTTATTTCAGGGGACCACAGATACGCAGTATTTT	CASSLFQGTTDTQYF
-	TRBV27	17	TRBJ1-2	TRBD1	TGTGCCAGCAGTTTATCGGCCACGACAGGGTTTCGCTATGGCTACACCTTC	CASSLSATTGFRYGYTF
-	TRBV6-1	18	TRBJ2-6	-	TGTGCCAGCAGTGAAACAGGCGGACAGCACTCTGGGGCCAACGTCCTGACTTTC	CASSETGGQHSGANVLTF
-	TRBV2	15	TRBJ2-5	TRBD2	TGTGCCAGCAGTGACCGAGGGAGGGCCATAGAGACCCAGTACTTC	CASSDRGRAIETQYF
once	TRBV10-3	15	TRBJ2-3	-	TGTGCCATCAGTGAGTCTCAGGGGCGAGCAGATACGCAGTATTTT	CAISESQGRADTQYF
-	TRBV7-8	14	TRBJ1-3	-	TGTGCCAGCAGCTTAGCAGGGGCTGGAAACACCATATATTTT	CASSLAGAGNTIYF
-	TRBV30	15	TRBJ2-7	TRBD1	TGTGCCTGGAGTCGTCGAGACAGGGGGCTATACGAGCAGTACTTC	CAWSRRDRGLYEQYF
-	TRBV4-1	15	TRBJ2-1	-	TGCGCCAGCAGCCAAGATGACTCCACGGGGAATGAGCAGTTCTTC	CASSQDDSTGNEQFF
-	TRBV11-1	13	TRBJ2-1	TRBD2	TGTGCCAGCAGTATAGCGGGAGGCAATGAGCAGTTCTTC	CASSIAGGNEQFF
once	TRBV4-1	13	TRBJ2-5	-	TGCGCCAGCAGCCAAGAACAGACAGAGACCCAGTACTTC	CASSQEQTETQYF
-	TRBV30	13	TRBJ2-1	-	TGTGCCTGGAGATTGAGCGGATACAATGAGCAGTTCTTC	CAWRLSGYNEQFF
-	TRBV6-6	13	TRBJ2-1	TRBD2	TGTGCCACTGGACTAGCGGGGGTAAATGAGCAGTTCTTC	CATGLAGVNEQFF
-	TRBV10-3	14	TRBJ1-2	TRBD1	TGTGCCATCAATCCGGGACAGGGAGACTATGGCTACACCTTC	CAINPGQGDYGYTF
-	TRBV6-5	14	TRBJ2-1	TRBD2	TGTGCCAGCAGTTACGGGACTACCCACAATGAGCAGTTCTTC	CASSYGTTHNEQFF
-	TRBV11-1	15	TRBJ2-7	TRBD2	TGTGCCAGCAGCCGAGGGACTAGCGCCTCCTACGAGCAGTACTTC	CASSRGTSASYEQYF
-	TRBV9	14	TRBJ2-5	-	TGTGCCAGCAGCGTAGATGGAGGTAGGGAGACCCAGTACTTC	CASSVDGGRETQYF
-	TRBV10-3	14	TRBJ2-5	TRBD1	TGTGCCATCAGGCAGACAGGGTACCAAGAGACCCAGTACTTC	CAIRQTGYQETQYF
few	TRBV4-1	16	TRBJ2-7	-	TGCGCCAGCAGCCAAGGGCGGGGCGCAGGTTCCTACGAGCAGTACTTC	CASSQGRGAGSYEQYF
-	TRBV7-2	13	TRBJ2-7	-	TGTGCCAGCAGCCCTCCCGGGTCGGGGGAGCAGTACTTC	CASSPPGSGEQYF
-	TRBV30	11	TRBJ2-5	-	TGTGCCGGGAGTAGGGGAGAGACCCAGTACTTC	CAGSRGETQYF
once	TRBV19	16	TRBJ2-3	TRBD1	TGTGCCAGTAGTATAACAGGGGGGATACTTACAGATACGCAGTATTTT	CASSITGGILTDTQYF
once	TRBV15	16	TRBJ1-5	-	TGTGCCACCAGCCCACTCTCGATCACCCTCTATCAGCCCCAGCATTTT	CATSPLSITLYQPQHF
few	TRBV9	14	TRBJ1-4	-	TGTGCCAGCAGCGTACCAGGGTTAAATGAAAAACTGTTTTTT	CASSVPGLNEKLFF
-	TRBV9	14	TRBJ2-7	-	TGTGCCAGCAGCTTTCGACAGGATGCCTACGAGCAGTACTTC	CASSFRQDAYEQYF
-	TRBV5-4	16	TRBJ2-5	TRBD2	TGTGCCAGCAGCTTGGCCCCTACTAGCGGACAAGAGACCCAGTACTTC	CASSLAPTSGQETQYF
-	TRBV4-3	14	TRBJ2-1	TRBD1	TGCGCCAGCAGCGGGACAGGCTCCTACAATGAGCAGTTCTTC	CASSGTGSYNEQFF
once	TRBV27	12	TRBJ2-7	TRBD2	TGTGCCAGCAGGGGGACTAAATACGAGCAGTACTTC	CASRGTKYEQYF